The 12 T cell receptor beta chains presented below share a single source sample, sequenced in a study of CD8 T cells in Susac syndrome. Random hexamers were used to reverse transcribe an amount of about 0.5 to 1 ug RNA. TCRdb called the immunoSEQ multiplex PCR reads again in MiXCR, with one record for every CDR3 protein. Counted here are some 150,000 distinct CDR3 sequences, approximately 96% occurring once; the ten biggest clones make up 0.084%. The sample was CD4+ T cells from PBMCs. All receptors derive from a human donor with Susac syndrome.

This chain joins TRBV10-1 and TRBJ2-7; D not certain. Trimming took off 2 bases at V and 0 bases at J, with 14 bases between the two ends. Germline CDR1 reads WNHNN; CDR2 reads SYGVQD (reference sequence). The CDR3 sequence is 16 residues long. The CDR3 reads CASSERPLLNSYEQYF. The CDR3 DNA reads TGCGCCAGCAGTGAGCGGCCACTACTAAACTCCTACGAGCAGTACTTC.

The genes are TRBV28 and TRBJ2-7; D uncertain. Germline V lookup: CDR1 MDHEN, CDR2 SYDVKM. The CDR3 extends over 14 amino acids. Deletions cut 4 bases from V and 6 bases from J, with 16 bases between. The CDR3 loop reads CASSWVPRSGEQYF. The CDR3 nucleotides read TGTGCCAGCAGTTGGGTGCCGAGGAGTGGCGAGCAGTACTTC.

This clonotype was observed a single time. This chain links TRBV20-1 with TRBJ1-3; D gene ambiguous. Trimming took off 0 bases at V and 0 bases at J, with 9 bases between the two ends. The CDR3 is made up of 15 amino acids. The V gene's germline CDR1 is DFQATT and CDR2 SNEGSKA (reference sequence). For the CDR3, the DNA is TGCAGTGCTAGAGATATGAGGTACTCTGGAAACACCATATATTTT. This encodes CSARDMRYSGNTIYF.

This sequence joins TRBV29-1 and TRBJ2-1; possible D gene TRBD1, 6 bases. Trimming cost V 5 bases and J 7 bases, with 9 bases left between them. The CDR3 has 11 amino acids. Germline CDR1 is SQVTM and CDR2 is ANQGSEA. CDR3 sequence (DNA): TGCAGCGTTAAACAGGGAAATGAGCAGTTCTTC. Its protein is CSVKQGNEQFF.

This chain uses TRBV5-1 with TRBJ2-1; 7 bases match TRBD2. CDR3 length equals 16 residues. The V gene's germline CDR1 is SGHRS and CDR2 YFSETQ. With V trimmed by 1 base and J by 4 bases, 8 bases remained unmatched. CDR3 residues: CASSLTQGGVYNEQFF. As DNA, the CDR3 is TGCGCCAGCAGCTTGACCCAGGGAGGGGTTTACAATGAGCAGTTCTTC.

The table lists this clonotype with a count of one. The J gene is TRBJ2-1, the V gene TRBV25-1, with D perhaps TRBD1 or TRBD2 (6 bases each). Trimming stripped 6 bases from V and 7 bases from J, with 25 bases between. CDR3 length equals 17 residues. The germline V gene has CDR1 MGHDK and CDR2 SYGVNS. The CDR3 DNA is TGTGCCAGCAGCTCAGCCGGTAGGGACAACCGGGGGAATGAGCAGTTCTTC. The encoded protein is CASSSAGRDNRGNEQFF.

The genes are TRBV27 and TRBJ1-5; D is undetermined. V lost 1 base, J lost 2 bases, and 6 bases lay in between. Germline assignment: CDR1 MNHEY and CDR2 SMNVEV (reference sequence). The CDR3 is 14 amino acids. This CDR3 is CASSLFGRNQPQHF. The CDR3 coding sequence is TGTGCCAGCAGTTTATTCGGACGCAATCAGCCCCAGCATTTT.

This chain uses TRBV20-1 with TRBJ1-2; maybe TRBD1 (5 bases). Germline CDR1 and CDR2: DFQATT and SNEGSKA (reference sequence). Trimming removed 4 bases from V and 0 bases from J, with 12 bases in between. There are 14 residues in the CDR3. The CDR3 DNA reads TGCAGTGCTAATGACAGAGCTTCTAACTATGGCTACACCTTC. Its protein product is CSANDRASNYGYTF.

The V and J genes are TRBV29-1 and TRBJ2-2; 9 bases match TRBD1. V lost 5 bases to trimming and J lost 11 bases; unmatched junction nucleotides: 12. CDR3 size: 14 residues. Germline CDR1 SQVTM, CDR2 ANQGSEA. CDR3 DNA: TGCAGCGTTTCACGACAGGGGGTTTTCGACGAGCTGTTTTTT. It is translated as CSVSRQGVFDELFF.

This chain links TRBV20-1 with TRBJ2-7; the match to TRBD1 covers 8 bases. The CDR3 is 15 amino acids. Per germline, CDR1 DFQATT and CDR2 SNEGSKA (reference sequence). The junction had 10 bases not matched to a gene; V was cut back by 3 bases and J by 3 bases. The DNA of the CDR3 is TGCAGTGCTAGTCTCTATAAGGACAGGGTCTACGAGCAGTACTTC. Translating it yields CSASLYKDRVYEQYF.

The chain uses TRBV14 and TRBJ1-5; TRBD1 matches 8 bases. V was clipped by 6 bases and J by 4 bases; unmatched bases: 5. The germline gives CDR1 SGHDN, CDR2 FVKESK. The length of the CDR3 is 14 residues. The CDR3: CASSRQGTNQPQHF. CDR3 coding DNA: TGTGCCAGCAGTCGACAGGGGACGAATCAGCCCCAGCATTTT.

The CDR3 bases are TGTGCCAGCAGCGGGAGGACAGGCGCCCAAGAGACCCAGTACTTC. Translating gives CASSGRTGAQETQYF. This chain joins TRBV3-1 and TRBJ2-5; maybe TRBD1 (7 bases). The CDR3 covers 15 residues. The germline V gene encodes CDR1 LGHDT and CDR2 YNNKEL (reference sequence). V was pared by 5 bases and J by 1 base, with 14 bases between.